A selection of T cell receptor beta chains follows, all from one sample in a study of graft-versus-host responses after intestinal transplantation. The protocol was immunoSEQ multiplex PCR, while the TCRdb copy is restricted to in-frame clones and leaves out a portion. The sample gives roughly 36,000 clones, about 90% of which show up once; 15% to 20% is in the top ten. The sequences come from ileum tissue, collected about 200 days after intestinal transplant. Receptor source: a human patient who received an intestinal transplant, so some T cells may come from the graft donor. Each CDR3 is given with its conserved first and last residue. A D gene is named only where the DNA matches it firmly. Where a row states a size, it is once, few, many or the class of an expanded clone; other rows omit it.

v_call,d_call,clone_size,j_call,cdr3_nt,cdr3_aa
TRBV28,NA,NA,TRBJ1-3,TGTGCCAGCACCAGGCACATCTCTGGGGGCCGTGGAAACACCATATATTTT,CASTRHISGGRGNTIYF
TRBV19,TRBD1,once,TRBJ2-5,TGTGCCAGTAGCATGACAGGGGCGGGGGAGACCCAGTACTTC,CASSMTGAGETQYF
TRBV19,NA,NA,TRBJ2-7,TGTGCCAGTAGCTGGCGGGACGGAACCCCGTACGAGCAGTACTTC,CASSWRDGTPYEQYF
TRBV7-9,TRBD1,NA,TRBJ2-3,TGTGCCAGCAGCTCCCGGGACAGGGTCAAGACAGATACGCAGTATTTT,CASSSRDRVKTDTQYF
TRBV10-3,TRBD1,NA,TRBJ2-2,TGTGCCATCAGTGAGACAGGGGGGAACACCGGGGAGCTGTTTTTT,CAISETGGNTGELFF
TRBV30,NA,NA,TRBJ2-1,TGTGCCTGCCTACCGGGACGGCAATACAATGAGCAGTTCTTC,CACLPGRQYNEQFF
TRBV28,NA,NA,TRBJ2-3,TGTGCCAGCAGTTTACCCACCCAGATCACAGATACGCAGTATTTT,CASSLPTQITDTQYF
TRBV15,NA,NA,TRBJ2-3,TGTGCCACCAGCAGAGACAGGGGCCCAGATACGCAGTATTTT,CATSRDRGPDTQYF
TRBV5-1,NA,NA,TRBJ2-7,TGCGCCAGCAGCTTGATGGGGGGCACCGCCTCCGAGCAGTACTTC,CASSLMGGTASEQYF
TRBV7-2,TRBD1,NA,TRBJ2-5,TGTGCCAGCAGCAGGGACAGGGAGACCCAGTACTTC,CASSRDRETQYF
TRBV2,NA,NA,TRBJ1-4,TGTGCCAGCAGTGAAGGGAATGAAAAACTGTTTTTT,CASSEGNEKLFF
TRBV5-4,TRBD2,NA,TRBJ2-3,TGTGCCAGCAGCCTAGGGACTAGCGGAGGGGGAGATACGCAGTATTTT,CASSLGTSGGGDTQYF
TRBV30,TRBD1,NA,TRBJ1-5,TGTGCCTGGAGTGCCGAGACAGGGAGGGGGGGGCCCCAGCATTTT,CAWSAETGRGGPQHF
TRBV7-2,TRBD1,NA,TRBJ1-6,TGTGCCAGCAGCGTTCAGACAGGGAGGGGAGATAATTCACCCCTCCACTTT,CASSVQTGRGDNSPLHF
TRBV11-2,TRBD2,NA,TRBJ2-5,TGTGCCAGCCGAAGTACTAGCGGGTACCAAGAGACCCAGTACTTC,CASRSTSGYQETQYF
TRBV7-9,NA,NA,TRBJ1-2,TGTGCCAGCAGCTTAGGCGGGGTCTATGGCTACACCTTC,CASSLGGVYGYTF
TRBV21-1,NA,NA,TRBJ2-5,TGTGCCAGCAAGTCCCCACAGGGGGACCTTACTACCCAAGAGACCCAGTACTTC,CASKSPQGDLTTQETQYF
TRBV6-1,TRBD2,NA,TRBJ2-5,TGTGCCAGCAACCGGCGGGAGGGCCGGGAGACCCAGTACTTC,CASNRREGRETQYF
TRBV19,NA,NA,TRBJ1-1,TGTGCCAGTAGTATAGGTGGGGGCCACACTGAAGCTTTCTTT,CASSIGGGHTEAFF
TRBV15,NA,medium-sized,TRBJ2-7,TGTGCCACCAGCAGAGATTCCCCCTCCGAGCAGTACTTC,CATSRDSPSEQYF
TRBV5-5,TRBD1,NA,TRBJ2-7,TGTGCCAGCAGCTTCCTTAGGGACAGGCGAAGGTACGAGCAGTACTTC,CASSFLRDRRRYEQYF
TRBV27,NA,once,TRBJ2-1,TGTGCCAGCAGTCCTGGTATTCCGGCCAGCTCCTACAATGAGCAGTTCTTC,CASSPGIPASSYNEQFF
TRBV4-2,TRBD1,once,TRBJ2-4,TGTGCCAGCAGCGTAACAGGGGCGAACATTCAGTACTTC,CASSVTGANIQYF
TRBV5-8,TRBD1,NA,TRBJ1-2,TGTGCCAGCAGCTTGGTAGGGACAGACTATGGCTACACCTTC,CASSLVGTDYGYTF
TRBV4-1,NA,NA,TRBJ1-3,TGCGCCAGCAGCCAAGAGGACGGACTGAAACCAGAGAACACCATATATTTT,CASSQEDGLKPENTIYF
TRBV15,NA,NA,TRBJ2-6,TGTGCCACCAGCACCCGTACCTCCGGGGCCAACGTCCTGACTTTC,CATSTRTSGANVLTF
TRBV5-6,TRBD2,NA,TRBJ2-1,TGTGCCAGCTTACCGGGACTAGCGGATAATGAGCAGTTCTTC,CASLPGLADNEQFF
TRBV5-4,TRBD1,NA,TRBJ2-2,TGTGCCAGCAGCCGGGACAGGAACACCGGGGAGCTGTTTTTT,CASSRDRNTGELFF
TRBV9,TRBD2,NA,TRBJ2-1,TGTGCCAGCAGCCCCTCCCGGGAGGCATCCTACAATGAGCAGTTCTTC,CASSPSREASYNEQFF
TRBV27,NA,NA,TRBJ1-5,TGTGCCAGCAGTTTGGGGAGCAATCAGCCCCAGCATTTT,CASSLGSNQPQHF
TRBV5-1,TRBD2,NA,TRBJ2-7,TGCGCCAGCAGCTCCGGACTAGCTGTCTACGAGCAGTACTTC,CASSSGLAVYEQYF
TRBV7-9,TRBD1,NA,TRBJ2-7,TGTGCCAGCAGCCCACTCCAACAGGGGTCCTACGAGCAGTACTTC,CASSPLQQGSYEQYF
TRBV29-1,TRBD2,NA,TRBJ2-5,TGCAGCGTCAAACTAGCGGGAGGGCCCTGGGAGACCCAGTACTTC,CSVKLAGGPWETQYF
TRBV28,NA,NA,TRBJ1-5,TGTGCCAGCAGTTTGAGTCAGCCCCAGCATTTT,CASSLSQPQHF
TRBV28,TRBD1,NA,TRBJ1-2,TGTGCCAGCAGTTCCGGGACAGCATATGCCTATGGCTACACCTTC,CASSSGTAYAYGYTF
TRBV27,NA,once,TRBJ2-1,TGTGCCAGCAGTTTACCCGGCAATGAGCAGTTCTTC,CASSLPGNEQFF
TRBV29-1,NA,NA,TRBJ2-7,TGCAGCGTTGTAGTTCCCTACGAGCAGTACTTC,CSVVVPYEQYF
TRBV7-6,TRBD1,NA,TRBJ2-7,TGTGCCAGCAGCGCGCGACAGGGGTCCTACGAGCAGTACTTC,CASSARQGSYEQYF
TRBV6-1,TRBD1,NA,TRBJ2-7,TGTGCCAGCAGGTTTCTCTCGACAGGGTACTACGAGCAGTACTTC,CASRFLSTGYYEQYF
TRBV6-5,NA,once,TRBJ2-1,TGTGCCAGCAGTGACCTCGGGGGTGGGAATGAGCAGTTCTTC,CASSDLGGGNEQFF
TRBV28,TRBD1,NA,TRBJ1-1,TGTGCCAGCAGTTTAGGCGACAGGGTTTGGACTGAAGCTTTCTTT,CASSLGDRVWTEAFF
TRBV19,NA,medium-sized,TRBJ1-1,TGTGCCAGTAGTCACGGGGGAGTGAACACTGAAGCTTTCTTT,CASSHGGVNTEAFF
TRBV4-1,NA,NA,TRBJ2-6,TGCGCCAGCAGCTTACGGTCTGGGGCCAACGTCCTGACTTTC,CASSLRSGANVLTF
TRBV28,TRBD2,NA,TRBJ2-7,TGTGCCAGCAGTTTAGCTAGCGGGAGTATCTACGAGCAGTACTTC,CASSLASGSIYEQYF
TRBV6-5,NA,NA,TRBJ2-7,TGTGCCAGCAGTCCCACGGTGGCGGAAACCTACGAGCAGTACTTC,CASSPTVAETYEQYF
TRBV4-1,NA,NA,TRBJ1-4,TGCGCCAGCAGCCAAGCCCCATGGACGGAAGCTGCAACTAATGAAAAACTGTTTTTT,CASSQAPWTEAATNEKLFF
TRBV7-3,TRBD1,NA,TRBJ1-2,TGTGCCAGCAGCACCGGGACAGGGTCGGCCTATGGCTACACCTTC,CASSTGTGSAYGYTF
TRBV28,NA,NA,TRBJ1-3,TGTGCCAGCAGTCTACCGGGACCCTCTGGAAACACCATATATTTT,CASSLPGPSGNTIYF
TRBV6-1,NA,NA,TRBJ2-7,TGTGCCGGCCCTTACATAAACCTCTTC,CAGPYINLF
TRBV13,TRBD2,NA,TRBJ2-1,TGTGCCAGCAGCCCACGACTAGCGCGAGCCGACAATGAGCAGTTCTTC,CASSPRLARADNEQFF
TRBV5-1,NA,NA,TRBJ1-1,TGCGCCAGCAGCTTGGCCCCAGGGGCGAGTACTGAAGCTTTCTTT,CASSLAPGASTEAFF
TRBV23-1,TRBD1,NA,TRBJ2-7,TGCGCCAGCAGTCAATCGGTAGTGCGGACAGGGGGTTGCGACGAGCAGTACTTC,CASSQSVVRTGGCDEQYF
TRBV14,NA,NA,TRBJ1-2,TGTGCCAGCAGCCAAGATTTATTCAGTGGCTACACCTTC,CASSQDLFSGYTF
TRBV28,NA,NA,TRBJ1-2,TGTGCCAGCAACCTCCCACCGGGCAGGGGTTATGGCTACACCTTC,CASNLPPGRGYGYTF
TRBV2,TRBD2,NA,TRBJ2-3,TGTGCCAGTGGGACTAGCGGGGGGGCAGATACGCAGTATTTT,CASGTSGGADTQYF
TRBV27,NA,NA,TRBJ2-1,TGTGCCAGCAGTTTAAAGGCCATGTGGGGCAATGAGCAGTTCTTC,CASSLKAMWGNEQFF
TRBV5-1,NA,NA,TRBJ1-1,TGCGCCAGCAGCGTAGGGGTGGGTGAAGCTTTCTTT,CASSVGVGEAFF
TRBV28,NA,NA,TRBJ2-7,TGTGCCAGCAGCTCAACTGTGAGCTCCTACGAGCAGTACTTC,CASSSTVSSYEQYF
TRBV7-9,NA,NA,TRBJ2-7,TGTGCCAGCAGCTTAGCGGGATTCCCCTACGAGCAGTACTTC,CASSLAGFPYEQYF
TRBV5-4,NA,once,TRBJ2-1,TGTGCCAGCAGCTGGGACATCTATGAGCAGTTCTTC,CASSWDIYEQFF